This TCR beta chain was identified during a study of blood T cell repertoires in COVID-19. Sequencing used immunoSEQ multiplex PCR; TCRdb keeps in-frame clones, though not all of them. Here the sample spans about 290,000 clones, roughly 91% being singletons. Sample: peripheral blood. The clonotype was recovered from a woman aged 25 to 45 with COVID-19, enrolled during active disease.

The CDR3 DNA reads as TGCGCCAGCAGCCCCCAAGGGGAGGGCAGCAATCAGCCCCAGCATTTT. Translated: CASSPQGEGSNQPQHF. The chain recombines TRBV4-1 with TRBJ1-5; maybe TRBD1 (5 bases). Germline CDR1 and CDR2: MGHRA and YSYEKL. The V end lost 4 bases, the J end lost 1 base, and 14 bases lay between the germline ends. The CDR3 length is 16 residues.